This TCR beta chain originates from a study of vaccination effects on CD4 cells after COVID-19. Study in general: Post-vaccine specimens arrived a median 72 days past the second dose. About 2 million PBMC were seeded per well and grown in the presence of roughly 11 IU/ml IL-2 and 10 ug/ml peptides.

Concerning this clone itself: As yet, its antigen is unknown.

Having been cultured for 10 days, the cells underwent CD4+ T cell isolation. Two doses of either BNT162b2 or mRNA-1273 were given to each participant. Libraries were prepared by immunoSEQ multiplex PCR; TCRdb keeps only in-frame clonotypes and omits some of them. This table has under 55,000 clones, more than 65% appearing once. V was pared by 5 bases and J by 2 bases, with 14 bases between. Germline V gene lookup returns CDR1 SGHVS and CDR2 FNYEAQ. This CDR3 contains 15 residues. This specimen consisted of CD4+ T cells from PBMCs cultured without peptide, obtained after COVID-19 vaccination. This receptor was identified in a human donor who received a COVID-19 vaccine. The J gene is TRBJ2-3, the V gene TRBV7-6, with D possibly matching TRBD1 (5 bases). The CDR3 here is CASSPKSTVTDTQYF. The CDR3 region has the DNA TGTGCCAGCAGCCCGAAGTCGACAGTCACAGATACGCAGTATTTT.